These 30 T cell receptor beta chains originate from one sample sequenced in a study of identifying expanded T cells in peripheral blood. The method was immunoSEQ multiplex PCR; TCRdb's version includes in-frame clones alone and lacks a portion of them. The table includes about 110,000 clones, around 89% detected once. The sequencing sample was made of blood. These receptors all stem from a person aged 18-70 years in good health.

The chain joins TRBV6-6 to TRBJ1-4; D might be TRBD1 (6 bases). V was pared by 5 bases and J by 7 bases, with 11 bases between. The CDR3 contains 13 residues. CDR1 MNHNY and CDR2 SVGAGI come from the germline V gene (reference sequence). As DNA, the CDR3 is TGTGCCAGCAGTAGTACAGGGCGTGAAAAACTGTTTTTT. Translated: CASSSTGREKLFF.

V usage is TRBV6-5 and J usage is TRBJ1-1; D is undetermined. The CDR3 has 14 amino acids. V shed 2 bases and J shed 7 bases, with 14 bases lying between them. CDR1 is MNHEY and CDR2 is SVGAGI in the germline V gene. In DNA, the CDR3 is TGTGCCAGCAGTTACGGGGATAGCACGTTTGAAGCTTTCTTT. This translates into CASSYGDSTFEAFF.

CDR3 DNA sequence: TGCGCCAGCAGCCAAGCCGGAAGTTACGAGCAGTACTTC. Translated: CASSQAGSYEQYF. The chain is built from TRBV4-3 and TRBJ2-7; D is ambiguous. Trimming removed 1 base from V and 4 bases from J, with 8 bases in between. Per germline, CDR1 LGHNA and CDR2 YSLEER. The CDR3 covers 13 residues.

The V call is TRBV19, the J call TRBJ1-5; weak D call: TRBD1 (5 bases). The length of the CDR3 is 12 residues. In germline, CDR1 is LNHDA, CDR2 SQIVND (reference sequence). Trimming removed 2 bases at V and 11 bases at J, with 10 bases between. This CDR3 is CASSITGGSQHF. In DNA form, the CDR3 reads TGTGCCAGTAGTATAACCGGGGGGTCCCAGCATTTT.

The V gene is TRBV10-1, the J gene TRBJ2-5; a possible D gene is TRBD2 (5 bases). There are 13 residues in the CDR3. Trimming took off 4 bases at V and 7 bases at J, with 13 bases between the two ends. CDR1 and CDR2 (germline): WNHNN, SYGVQD (reference sequence). CDR3 loop: CASSASSLGTQYF. In DNA, the CDR3 is TGCGCCAGCAGTGCTTCCTCACTAGGGACCCAGTACTTC.

The CDR3 region is CASSPEGTREETQYF. The CDR3 nucleotides read TGTGCCAGCAGCCCCGAGGGGACGCGGGAAGAGACCCAGTACTTC. The chain is built from TRBV7-9 and TRBJ2-5; D is possibly TRBD1 or TRBD2 (5 bases each). The CDR3 is 15 residues long. Germline V CDR1 and CDR2: SEHNR, FQNEAQ (reference sequence). V shed 5 bases and J shed 3 bases, with 16 bases lying between them.

The chain joins TRBV5-1 to TRBJ1-3, with D perhaps matching TRBD1 (6 bases). The CDR3 totals 15 residues. Trimming stripped 4 bases from V and 0 bases from J, with 11 bases between. Looked up from germline, CDR1 is SGHRS and CDR2 is YFSETQ. CDR3 region: CASSLQGSSGNTIYF. The CDR3 region has the DNA TGCGCCAGCAGCCTACAGGGTTCCTCTGGAAACACCATATATTTT.

The chain joins TRBV7-6 to TRBJ1-5, with TRBD1 matching 8 bases. Germline V gene data show CDR1 as SGHVS and CDR2 as FNYEAQ. Losses at the gene ends were 5 bases for V and 6 bases for J; bases not matched to a gene: 12. The CDR3 covers 16 residues. CDR3 loop: CASSPNQGAVGQPQHF. For the CDR3, the DNA is TGTGCCAGCAGCCCAAATCAGGGGGCAGTAGGTCAGCCCCAGCATTTT.

This chain joins TRBV6-5 and TRBJ2-5; D is unclear. This CDR3 is 12 amino acids long. Germline V gives CDR1 MNHEY, CDR2 SVGAGI. With 7 bases removed from V and 6 bases from J, the gap between germline ends came to 12 bases. The CDR3: CASKTEWQTQYF. CDR3 DNA: TGTGCCAGCAAAACAGAATGGCAGACCCAGTACTTC.

The chain recombines TRBV19 with TRBJ2-2; no firm D call. The CDR3 loop spans 13 amino acids. Germline V lookup: CDR1 LNHDA, CDR2 SQIVND (reference sequence). Between the trimmed V and J ends, which lost 8 bases and 3 bases, there was a span of 10 bases. The CDR3 bases are TGTGCCAGTGGGGTTACTCACACCGGGGAGCTGTTTTTT. Residues: CASGVTHTGELFF.

This clone was observed a handful of times. The genes are TRBV7-8 and TRBJ1-3; no clear D. Germline V lookup: CDR1 SGHVS, CDR2 FQNEAQ. Trimming left V 1 base short and J 0 bases short, with 7 bases between. The CDR3 sequence is 15 residues long. CDR3 coding DNA: TGTGCCAGCAGCTTAGGGACGAGCTCTGGAAACACCATATATTTT. Translated: CASSLGTSSGNTIYF.

The rearrangement links TRBV6-5 to TRBJ1-2; 7 bases are a match to TRBD1. V shed 4 bases and J 4 bases; nucleotides not matched to a gene: 6. The CDR3 extends over 14 amino acids. Germline V gives CDR1 MNHEY, CDR2 SVGAGI. The CDR3 DNA reads TGTGCCAGCAGTTCCCCCGACAGGGTCTATGGCTACACCTTC. Its protein product is CASSSPDRVYGYTF.

This clone was detected once. J is TRBJ2-1 and V is TRBV5-6; D perhaps matches TRBD1 (6 bases). Germline lookup yields CDR1 SGHDT and CDR2 YYEEEE. The CDR3 has 17 residues. Trimming pared 5 bases from V and 0 bases from J, leaving 18 bases between. The CDR3 spells CASSLRQGSLSYNEQFF. CDR3 in DNA: TGTGCCAGCAGTCTCCGCCAGGGGAGCCTCTCCTACAATGAGCAGTTCTTC.

The genes are TRBV9 and TRBJ2-2; D gene uncertain. The CDR3 covers 13 residues. V shed 3 bases and J shed 6 bases, with 9 bases lying between them. Germline CDR1 and CDR2: SGDLS and YYNGEE. CDR3 residues: CASSEGSPGELFF. The CDR3 nucleotides are TGTGCCAGCAGCGAGGGAAGTCCCGGGGAGCTGTTTTTT.

V and J are TRBV30 and TRBJ2-3; no clear D gene. Germline V gene data show CDR1 as GTSNPN and CDR2 as SVGIG (reference sequence). V lost 1 base and J lost 5, with 4 bases in between. The CDR3 consists of 11 residues. Here the CDR3 reads CAWSGGDTQYF. In DNA form, the CDR3 reads TGTGCCTGGAGTGGGGGAGATACGCAGTATTTT.

This rearrangement joins TRBV18 to TRBJ2-7; maybe TRBD2 (5 bases). This CDR3 is 14 amino acids long. The V end was cut by 6 bases, the J end by 0 bases, with 12 bases between. In germline, CDR1 is KGHSH, CDR2 LQKENI. The CDR3 loop is CASSNPTTSYEQYF. In DNA, the CDR3 is TGTGCCAGCTCTAATCCGACTACCTCCTACGAGCAGTACTTC.

The rearrangement uses TRBV6-4 and TRBJ2-2, with 8 nucleotides matching TRBD1. CDR1 is MRHNA and CDR2 is SNTAGT in the germline V gene. The CDR3 covers 17 residues. The V gene end was trimmed by 4 bases and the J gene end by 10 bases; junction bases not matched to a gene: 17. CDR3 protein: CASSVFKPGQARSELFF. The CDR3 nucleotides are TGTGCCAGCAGTGTCTTCAAACCGGGACAGGCCCGCTCGGAGCTGTTTTTT.

The chain is built from TRBV5-1 and TRBJ2-5, with 10 positions matching TRBD1. Germline V gene data show CDR1 as SGHRS and CDR2 as YFSETQ. Germline trimming cut 0 bases from V and 3 bases from J; bases unmatched to any gene: 2. CDR3 length: 15 residues. The CDR3 DNA follows: TGCGCCAGCAGCTTGGCTGGGACAGGGGAAGAGACCCAGTACTTC. It encodes CASSLAGTGEETQYF.

This chain's CDR3 is CASSSDHFKGNSGANVLTF. CDR3 DNA: TGTGCCAGCAGTTCCGACCATTTCAAGGGGAACTCTGGGGCCAACGTCCTGACTTTC. The chain couples TRBV27 to TRBJ2-6, with D possibly being TRBD1 (5 bases). The germline gives CDR1 MNHEY, CDR2 SMNVEV (reference sequence). Trimming removed 4 bases from V and 0 bases from J, with 19 bases in between. This CDR3 is 19 amino acids long.

This chain uses TRBV7-3 with TRBJ1-2; a weak D match, TRBD1 (6 bases). Per germline, CDR1 SGHTA and CDR2 FQGTGA. This CDR3 comprises 14 residues. The V end lost 5 bases, the J end lost 5 bases, and 15 bases lay between the germline ends. In DNA form, the CDR3 reads TGTGCCAGCAGCCCACAGGCAGGGGTGTATGGCTACACCTTC. Translating it yields CASSPQAGVYGYTF.

This clone came up once. This sequence joins TRBV5-6 and TRBJ1-6; D is undetermined. CDR1 SGHDT and CDR2 YYEEEE come from the germline V gene. V shed 0 bases and J shed 6 bases, with 10 bases lying between them. The CDR3 totals 15 residues. CDR3 loop: CASSLAYWSNSPLHF. In DNA form, the CDR3 reads TGTGCCAGCAGCTTGGCGTATTGGAGTAATTCACCCCTCCACTTT. Combining the CDR3 with reference TRBV5-6 and TRBJ1-6 gives the whole variable domain DAGVTQSPTHLIKTRGQQVTLRCSPKSGHDTVSWYQQALGQGPQFIFQYYEEEERQRGNFPDRFSGHQFPNYSSELNVNALLLGDSALYLCASSLAYWSNSPLHFGNGTRLTVT.

This chain connects TRBV9 to TRBJ2-2, with 8 bases aligning to TRBD2. The CDR3 consists of 15 residues. Trimming at V came to 5 bases and at J to 0 bases, leaving 3 bases not matched to a gene. Germline assignment: CDR1 SGDLS and CDR2 YYNGEE. CDR3 DNA: TGTGCCAGCAGAATTAGCGGGGCGAACACCGGGGAGCTGTTTTTT. Translated, it gives CASRISGANTGELFF.

The chain uses TRBV13 and TRBJ2-1; 12 bases are shared with TRBD2. V was clipped by 4 bases and J by 8 bases; unmatched bases: 6. Germline CDR1 and CDR2: PRHDT and FYEKMQ (reference sequence). The CDR3 length is 15 residues. The CDR3 nucleotides are TGTGCCAGCAGCTCGTTACTAGCGGGGGGCTATGAGCAGTTCTTC. Encoded protein: CASSSLLAGGYEQFF.

The chain joins TRBV5-8 to TRBJ1-5; no clear D. Germline V gives CDR1 SGHTS, CDR2 YDEGEE. CDR3 size: 19 residues. Deletions cut 1 base from V and 0 bases from J, with 20 bases between. The CDR3 region is CASSLIISLAVDSNQPQHF. Here the CDR3 DNA reads TGTGCCAGCAGCTTGATTATCTCCCTTGCTGTCGATAGCAATCAGCCCCAGCATTTT.

This clone was counted once. The chain recombines TRBV5-8 with TRBJ2-3, with 13 nucleotides matching TRBD2. This CDR3 comprises 16 residues. Germline-derived CDR1 and CDR2 are SGHTS and YDEGEE. V shed 4 bases and J 4 bases; nucleotides not matched to a gene: 6. The CDR3 DNA reads TGTGCCAGCAGCCGGGGACTAGCGGGGAAGTCAGATACGCAGTATTTT. Translating gives CASSRGLAGKSDTQYF.

This chain uses TRBV27 with TRBJ2-7; D is uncertain. CDR1 MNHEY and CDR2 SMNVEV come from the germline V gene (reference sequence). V was pared by 5 bases and J by 2 bases, with 1 base between. The CDR3 extends over 10 amino acids. CDR3 DNA: TGTGCCAGCAGTCCCTACGAGCAGTACTTC. Translated: CASSPYEQYF.

The rearrangement joins TRBV9 to TRBJ1-4; D remains unclear. V lost 0 bases, J lost 3 bases, and 9 bases lay in between. The CDR3 totals 15 residues. CDR1 and CDR2 (germline): SGDLS, YYNGEE. The CDR3 DNA follows: TGTGCCAGCAGCGTAGAAGCAGGACCTAATGAAAAACTGTTTTTT. Encoded protein: CASSVEAGPNEKLFF.

The genes are TRBV7-9 and TRBJ2-1; TRBD2 might be the D (5 bases). Trimming pared 5 bases from V and 9 bases from J, leaving 11 bases between. Germline CDR1 is SEHNR and CDR2 is FQNEAQ (reference sequence). The CDR3 length is 12 residues. The CDR3 coding sequence is TGTGCCAGCAGCCGAGGGATCGGTGAGCAGTTCTTC. It yields the protein CASSRGIGEQFF.

CDR3 region: CASSLGPDQKAFF. CDR3 sequence (DNA): TGTGCCAGCAGCTTAGGCCCCGATCAAAAAGCTTTCTTT. The V call is TRBV7-8, the J call TRBJ1-1; D uncertain. Germline V gene sequence: CDR1 SGHVS, CDR2 FQNEAQ. This CDR3 has 13 amino acids. The V end was cut by 1 base, the J end by 9 bases, with 12 bases between.

The J gene is TRBJ2-3, the V gene TRBV7-9; D is unclear. The V end lost 1 base, the J end lost 2 bases, and 4 bases lay between the germline ends. The CDR3 runs 13 residues. CDR1 is SEHNR, CDR2 FQNEAQ, per germline (reference sequence). The CDR3 nucleotides read TGTGCCAGCAGCTTAGGCGCCACAGATACGCAGTATTTT. Its translation: CASSLGATDTQYF.